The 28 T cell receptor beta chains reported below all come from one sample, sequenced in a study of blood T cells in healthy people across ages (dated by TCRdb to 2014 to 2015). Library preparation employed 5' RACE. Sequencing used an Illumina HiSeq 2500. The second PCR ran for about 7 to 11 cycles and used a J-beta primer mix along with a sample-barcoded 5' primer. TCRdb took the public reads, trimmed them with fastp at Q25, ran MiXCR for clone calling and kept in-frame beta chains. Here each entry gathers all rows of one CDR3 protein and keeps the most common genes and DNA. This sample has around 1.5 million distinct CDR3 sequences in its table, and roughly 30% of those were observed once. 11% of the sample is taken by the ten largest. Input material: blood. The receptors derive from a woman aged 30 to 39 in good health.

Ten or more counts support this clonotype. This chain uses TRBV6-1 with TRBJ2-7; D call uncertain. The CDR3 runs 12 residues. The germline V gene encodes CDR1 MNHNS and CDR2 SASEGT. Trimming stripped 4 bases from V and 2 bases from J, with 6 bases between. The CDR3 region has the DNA TGTGCCAGCAGTGTAGGGCCCTACGAGCAGTACTTC. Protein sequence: CASSVGPYEQYF.

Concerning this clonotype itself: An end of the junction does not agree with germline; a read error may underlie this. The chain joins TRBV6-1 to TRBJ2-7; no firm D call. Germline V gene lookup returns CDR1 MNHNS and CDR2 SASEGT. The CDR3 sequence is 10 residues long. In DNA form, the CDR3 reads TGTGCCAGCAGTGAGTACGGGCAGTACTTC. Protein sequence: CASSEYGQYF.

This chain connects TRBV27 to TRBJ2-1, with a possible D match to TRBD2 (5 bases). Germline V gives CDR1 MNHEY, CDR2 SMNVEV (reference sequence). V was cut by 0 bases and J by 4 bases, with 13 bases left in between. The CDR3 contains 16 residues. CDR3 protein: CASSLSSGTTYNEQFF. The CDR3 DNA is TGTGCCAGCAGTTTATCGAGCGGAACTACTTACAATGAGCAGTTCTTC.

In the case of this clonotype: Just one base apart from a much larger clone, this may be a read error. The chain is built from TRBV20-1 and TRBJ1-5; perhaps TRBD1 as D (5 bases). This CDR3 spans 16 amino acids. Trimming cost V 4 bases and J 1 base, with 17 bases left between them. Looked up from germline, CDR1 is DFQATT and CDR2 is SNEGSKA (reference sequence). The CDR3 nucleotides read TGCAGTGCTAACCTCCGGGACGTTCGGAGCAATCAGCCCCAGCATTTT. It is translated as CSANLRDVRSNQPQHF.

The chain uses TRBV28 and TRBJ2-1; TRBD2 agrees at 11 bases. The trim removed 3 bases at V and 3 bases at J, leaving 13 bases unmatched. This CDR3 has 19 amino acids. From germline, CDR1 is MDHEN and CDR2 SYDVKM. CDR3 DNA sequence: TGTGCCAGCAGTTTCCAGACTAGCGGGACTACTACCTTCTACAATGAGCAGTTCTTC. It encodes CASSFQTSGTTTFYNEQFF.

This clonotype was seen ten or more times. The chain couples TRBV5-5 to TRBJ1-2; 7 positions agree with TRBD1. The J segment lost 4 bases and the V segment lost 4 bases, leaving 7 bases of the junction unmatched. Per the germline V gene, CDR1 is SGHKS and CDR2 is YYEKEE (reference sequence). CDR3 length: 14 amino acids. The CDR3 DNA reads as TGTGCCAGCAGCGAGGGACAGACCTTCTATGGCTACACCTTC. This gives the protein CASSEGQTFYGYTF.

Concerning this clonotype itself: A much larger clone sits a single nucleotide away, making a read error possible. This CDR3 is CSVGRRLAGAFLQETKYF. Written as DNA, the CDR3 is TGCAGCGTTGGGCGCAGACTAGCGGGGGCCTTCCTGCAAGAGACCAAGTACTTC. The chain carries TRBV29-1 and TRBJ2-5; TRBD2 agrees at 12 bases. The V gene's germline CDR1 is SQVTM and CDR2 ANQGSEA. This CDR3 is 18 amino acids long.

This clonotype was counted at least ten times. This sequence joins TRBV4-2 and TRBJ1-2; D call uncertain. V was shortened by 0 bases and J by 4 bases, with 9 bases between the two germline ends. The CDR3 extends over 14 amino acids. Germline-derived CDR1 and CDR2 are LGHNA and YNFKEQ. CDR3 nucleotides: TGTGCCAGCAGCCAAGAGTGGCCAGCCTATGGCTACACCTTC. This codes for CASSQEWPAYGYTF.

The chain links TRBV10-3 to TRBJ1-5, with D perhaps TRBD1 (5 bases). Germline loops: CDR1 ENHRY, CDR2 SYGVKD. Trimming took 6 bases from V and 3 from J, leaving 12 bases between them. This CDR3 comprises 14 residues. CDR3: CAISLQGVNQPQHF. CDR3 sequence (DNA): TGTGCCATCAGCTTGCAGGGAGTCAATCAGCCCCAGCATTTT.

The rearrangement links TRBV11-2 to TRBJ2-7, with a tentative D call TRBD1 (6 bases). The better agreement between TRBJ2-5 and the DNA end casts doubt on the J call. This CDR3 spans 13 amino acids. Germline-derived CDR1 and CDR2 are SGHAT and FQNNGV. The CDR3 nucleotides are TGTGCCAGCAGCTTCCGACAGGAGGAGACCCAGTACTTC. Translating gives CASSFRQEETQYF.

CDR3 sequence reads: CASSVDRVNEKLFF. CDR3 coding DNA: TGTGCCAGCAGCGTTGACAGGGTTAATGAAAAACTGTTTTTT. The chain has TRBV7-2 and TRBJ1-4; the match to TRBD1 covers 7 bases. With 5 bases clipped from V and 4 bases from J, the junction kept 4 bases outside the gene matches. Germline V gene lookup returns CDR1 SGHTA and CDR2 FQGNSA. CDR3 length: 14 amino acids.

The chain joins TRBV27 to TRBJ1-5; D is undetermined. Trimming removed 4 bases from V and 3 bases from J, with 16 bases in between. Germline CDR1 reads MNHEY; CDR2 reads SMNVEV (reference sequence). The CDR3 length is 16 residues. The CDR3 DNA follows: TGTGCCAGCAGTTCACCATCCCTCGGACTCAATCAGCCCCAGCATTTT. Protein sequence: CASSSPSLGLNQPQHF.

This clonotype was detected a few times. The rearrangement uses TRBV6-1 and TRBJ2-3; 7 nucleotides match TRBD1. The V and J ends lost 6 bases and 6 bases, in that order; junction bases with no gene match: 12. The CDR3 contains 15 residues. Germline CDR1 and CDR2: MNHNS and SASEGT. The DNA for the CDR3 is TGTGCCAGCAGCCGGACATGGGCAGGGGGTGATACGCAGTATTTT. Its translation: CASSRTWAGGDTQYF.

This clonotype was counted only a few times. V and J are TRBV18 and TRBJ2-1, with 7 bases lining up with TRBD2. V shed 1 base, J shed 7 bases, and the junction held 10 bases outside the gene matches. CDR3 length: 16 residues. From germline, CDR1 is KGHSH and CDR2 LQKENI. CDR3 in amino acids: CASSPLAAGVRNEQFF. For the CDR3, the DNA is TGTGCCAGCTCACCACTCGCGGCGGGAGTTCGTAATGAGCAGTTCTTC. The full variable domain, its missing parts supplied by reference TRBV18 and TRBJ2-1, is NAGVMQNPRHLVRRRGQEARLRCSPMKGHSHVYWYRQLPEEGLKFMVYLQKENIIDESGMPKERFSAEFPKEGPSILRIQQVVRGDSAAYFCASSPLAAGVRNEQFFGPGTRLTVL.

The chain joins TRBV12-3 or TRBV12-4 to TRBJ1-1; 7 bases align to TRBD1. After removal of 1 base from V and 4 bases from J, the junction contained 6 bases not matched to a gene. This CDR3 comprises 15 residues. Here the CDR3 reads CASSLVQGSGTEAFF. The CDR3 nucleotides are TGTGCCAGCAGTTTAGTACAGGGGAGCGGCACTGAAGCTTTCTTT.

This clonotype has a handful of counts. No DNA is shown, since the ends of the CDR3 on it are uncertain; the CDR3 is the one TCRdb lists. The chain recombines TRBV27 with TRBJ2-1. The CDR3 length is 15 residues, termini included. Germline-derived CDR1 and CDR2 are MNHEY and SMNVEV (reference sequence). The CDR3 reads CASSSSESSYNEQFF.

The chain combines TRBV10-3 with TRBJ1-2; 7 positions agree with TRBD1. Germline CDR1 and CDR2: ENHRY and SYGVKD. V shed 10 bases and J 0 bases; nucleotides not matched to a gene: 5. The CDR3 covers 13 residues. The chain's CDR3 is CATGDRTNYGYTF. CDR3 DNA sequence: TGTGCCACCGGGGACAGAACTAACTATGGCTACACCTTC.

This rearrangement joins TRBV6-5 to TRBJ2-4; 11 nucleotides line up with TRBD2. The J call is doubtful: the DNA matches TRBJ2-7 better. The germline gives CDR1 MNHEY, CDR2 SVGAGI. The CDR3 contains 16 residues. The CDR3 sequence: CASSYSASGGHYEQYF. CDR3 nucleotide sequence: TGTGCCAGCAGTTACTCAGCTAGCGGGGGGCACTACGAGCAGTACTTC.

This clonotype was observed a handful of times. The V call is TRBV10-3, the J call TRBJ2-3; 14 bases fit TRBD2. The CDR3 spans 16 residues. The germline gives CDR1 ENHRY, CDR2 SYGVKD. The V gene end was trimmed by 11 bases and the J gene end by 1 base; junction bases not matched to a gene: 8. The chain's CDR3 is CALSPTSGGGTDTQYF. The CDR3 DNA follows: TGTGCCCTATCCCCGACTAGCGGGGGGGGCACAGATACGCAGTATTTT.

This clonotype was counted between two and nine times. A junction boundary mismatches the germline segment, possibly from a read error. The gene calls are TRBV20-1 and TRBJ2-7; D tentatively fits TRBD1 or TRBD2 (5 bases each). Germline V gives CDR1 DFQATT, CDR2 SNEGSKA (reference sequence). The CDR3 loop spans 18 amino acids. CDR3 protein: CSASGVVGPTGLAYEQYF. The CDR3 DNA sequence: TGTAGTGCTAGTGGTGTGGTGGGACCGACTGGACTCGCCTACGAGCAGTACTTC.

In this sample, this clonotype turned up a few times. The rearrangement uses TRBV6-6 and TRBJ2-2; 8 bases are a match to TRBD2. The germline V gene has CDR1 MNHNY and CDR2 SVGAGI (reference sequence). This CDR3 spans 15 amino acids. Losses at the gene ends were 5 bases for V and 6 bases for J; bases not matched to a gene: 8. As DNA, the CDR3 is TGTGCCAGCAGTACACCTAGCGGGTGGGCCGGGGAGCTGTTTTTT. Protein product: CASSTPSGWAGELFF.

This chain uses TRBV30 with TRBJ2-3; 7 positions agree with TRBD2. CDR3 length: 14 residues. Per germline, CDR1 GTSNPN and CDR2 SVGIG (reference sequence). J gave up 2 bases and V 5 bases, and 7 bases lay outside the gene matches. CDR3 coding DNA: TGTGCCTGGTCCTTTGGGACTAACACAGATACGCAGTATTTT. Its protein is CAWSFGTNTDTQYF.

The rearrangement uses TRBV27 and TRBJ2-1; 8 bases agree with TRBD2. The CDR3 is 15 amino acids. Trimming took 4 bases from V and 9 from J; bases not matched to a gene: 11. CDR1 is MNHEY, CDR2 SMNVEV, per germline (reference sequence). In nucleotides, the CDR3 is TGTGCCAGCAGTTCCGTATACCGGGGGGGCACTGAGCAGTTCTTC. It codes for CASSSVYRGGTEQFF.

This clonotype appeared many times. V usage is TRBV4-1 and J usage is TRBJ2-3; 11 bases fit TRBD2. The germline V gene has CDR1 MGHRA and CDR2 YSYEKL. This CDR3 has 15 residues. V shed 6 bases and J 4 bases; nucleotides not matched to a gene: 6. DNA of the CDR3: TGCGCCAGCAGTCCGACTAGCGGGGTCCCAGATACGCAGTATTTT. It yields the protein CASSPTSGVPDTQYF.

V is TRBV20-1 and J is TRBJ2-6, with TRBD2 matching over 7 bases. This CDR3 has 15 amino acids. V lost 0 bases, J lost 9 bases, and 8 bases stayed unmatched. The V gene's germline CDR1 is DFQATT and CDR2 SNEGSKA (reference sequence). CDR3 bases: TGCAGTGCTAGAGATCTCTATAGGGAGGGCAACGTCCTGACTTTC. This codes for CSARDLYREGNVLTF.

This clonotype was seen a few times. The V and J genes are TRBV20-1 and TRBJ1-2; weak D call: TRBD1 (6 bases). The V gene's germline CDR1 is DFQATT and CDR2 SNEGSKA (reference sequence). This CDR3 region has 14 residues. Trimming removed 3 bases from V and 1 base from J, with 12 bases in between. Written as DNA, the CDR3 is TGCAGTGCTAGGAGACAGGCCGATAACTATGGCTACACCTTC. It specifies CSARRQADNYGYTF.

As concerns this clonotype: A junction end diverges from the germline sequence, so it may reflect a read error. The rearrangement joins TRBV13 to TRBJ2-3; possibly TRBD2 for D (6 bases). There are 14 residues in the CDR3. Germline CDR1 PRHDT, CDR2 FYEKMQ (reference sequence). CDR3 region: CVSSFPGRGDTQYF. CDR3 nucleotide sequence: TGTGTCAGCAGCTTTCCCGGGAGAGGGGATACGCAGTATTTT.

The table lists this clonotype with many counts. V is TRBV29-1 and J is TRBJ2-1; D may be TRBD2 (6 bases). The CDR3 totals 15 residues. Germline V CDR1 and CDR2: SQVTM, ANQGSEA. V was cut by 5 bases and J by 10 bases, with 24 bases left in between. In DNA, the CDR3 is TGCAGCGTTTTAAGCGGGCGGGGCCGCCCTGGCGAGCAGTTCTTC. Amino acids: CSVLSGRGRPGEQFF.